This T cell receptor beta chain was sequenced during a study of blood T cell repertoires in COVID-19. Germline loops: CDR1 SGHDN, CDR2 FVKESK. J was trimmed by 5 bases and V by 1 base; bases with no gene match: 8. CDR3 length: 17 residues. Source study methods: Amplified reference gene primers provided the basis for estimating nucleated cell counts. TCRdb's table, derived via immunoSEQ multiplex PCR, lists solely in-frame clones and lacks some. V and J calls and clone size are as listed in that table; D and trimming were resolved from the DNA. This table has 70,000 to 95,000 clones, approximately 86% appearing once.

This chain connects TRBV14 to TRBJ2-7; 13 positions match TRBD2. Sequenced sample: peripheral blood. The source is a woman in her sixties or seventies with acute or convalescent COVID-19. CDR3 amino acids: CASSQGRTSGSPHEQYF. CDR3 bases: TGTGCCAGCAGCCAAGGTAGGACTAGCGGGAGCCCTCACGAGCAGTACTTC.